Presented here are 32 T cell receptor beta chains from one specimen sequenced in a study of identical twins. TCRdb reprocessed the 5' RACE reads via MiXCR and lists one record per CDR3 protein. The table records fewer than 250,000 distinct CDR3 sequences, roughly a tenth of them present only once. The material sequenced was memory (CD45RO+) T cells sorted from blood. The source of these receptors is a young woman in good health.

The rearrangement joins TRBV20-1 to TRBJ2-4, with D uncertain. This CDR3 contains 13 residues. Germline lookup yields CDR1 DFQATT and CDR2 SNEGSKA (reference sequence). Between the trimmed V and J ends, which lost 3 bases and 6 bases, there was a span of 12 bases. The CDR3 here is CSARGRLGNIQYF. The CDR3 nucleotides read TGCAGTGCTAGGGGTCGGCTGGGAAACATTCAGTACTTC.

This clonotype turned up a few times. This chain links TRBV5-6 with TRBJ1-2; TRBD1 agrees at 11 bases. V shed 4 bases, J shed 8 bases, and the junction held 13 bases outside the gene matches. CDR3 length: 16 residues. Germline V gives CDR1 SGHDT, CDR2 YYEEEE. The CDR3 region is CASSRGVGQGAVGYTF. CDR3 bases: TGTGCCAGCAGCCGGGGGGTAGGACAGGGGGCTGTCGGCTACACCTTC.

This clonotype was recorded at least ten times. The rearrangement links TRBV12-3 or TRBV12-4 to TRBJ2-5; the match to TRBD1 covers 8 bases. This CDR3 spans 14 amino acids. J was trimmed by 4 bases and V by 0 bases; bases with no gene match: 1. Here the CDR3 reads CASSLATGAETQYF. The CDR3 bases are TGTGCCAGCAGTTTAGCGACAGGGGCAGAGACCCAGTACTTC.

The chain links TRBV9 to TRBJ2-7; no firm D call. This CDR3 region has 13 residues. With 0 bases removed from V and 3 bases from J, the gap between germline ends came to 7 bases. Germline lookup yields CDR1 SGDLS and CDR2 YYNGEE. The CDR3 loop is CASSVDGRYEQYF. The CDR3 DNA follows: TGTGCCAGCAGCGTAGACGGGCGCTACGAGCAGTACTTC.

CDR3 protein: CASSQALGTSGSTDTQYF. CDR3 coding DNA: TGTGCCAGCAGCCAAGCTCTCGGGACTAGCGGGAGCACAGATACGCAGTATTTT. This chain links TRBV3-1 with TRBJ2-3; 12 nucleotides match TRBD2. This CDR3 region has 18 residues. Trimming removed 1 base from V and 0 bases from J; junction bases left unmatched: 5. From germline, CDR1 is LGHDT and CDR2 YNNKEL (reference sequence).

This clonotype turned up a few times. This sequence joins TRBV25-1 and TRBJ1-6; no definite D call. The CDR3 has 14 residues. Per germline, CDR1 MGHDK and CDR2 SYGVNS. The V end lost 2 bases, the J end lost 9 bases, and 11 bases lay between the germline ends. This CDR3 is CASSEQGGSSPLHF. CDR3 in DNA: TGTGCCAGCAGTGAACAAGGCGGGAGTTCACCCCTCCACTTT.

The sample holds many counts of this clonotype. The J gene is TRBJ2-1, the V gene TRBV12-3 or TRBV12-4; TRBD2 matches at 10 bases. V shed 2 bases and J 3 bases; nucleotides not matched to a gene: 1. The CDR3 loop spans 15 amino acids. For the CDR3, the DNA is TGTGCCAGCAGTTTACTAGCGGGAGACTACAATGAGCAGTTCTTC. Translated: CASSLLAGDYNEQFF.

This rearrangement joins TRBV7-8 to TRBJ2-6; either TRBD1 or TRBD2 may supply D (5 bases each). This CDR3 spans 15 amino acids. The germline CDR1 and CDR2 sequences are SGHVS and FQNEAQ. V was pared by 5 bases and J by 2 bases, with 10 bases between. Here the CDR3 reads CASSPGRAGANVLTF. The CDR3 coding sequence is TGTGCCAGCAGCCCGGGGCGAGCTGGGGCCAACGTCCTGACTTTC.

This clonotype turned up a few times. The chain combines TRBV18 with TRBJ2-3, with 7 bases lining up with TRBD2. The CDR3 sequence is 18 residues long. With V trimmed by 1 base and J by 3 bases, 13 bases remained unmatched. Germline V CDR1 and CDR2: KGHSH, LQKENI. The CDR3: CASSPQDPGLSLTDTQYF. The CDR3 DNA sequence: TGTGCCAGCTCACCACAGGATCCGGGACTATCCCTGACAGATACGCAGTATTTT.

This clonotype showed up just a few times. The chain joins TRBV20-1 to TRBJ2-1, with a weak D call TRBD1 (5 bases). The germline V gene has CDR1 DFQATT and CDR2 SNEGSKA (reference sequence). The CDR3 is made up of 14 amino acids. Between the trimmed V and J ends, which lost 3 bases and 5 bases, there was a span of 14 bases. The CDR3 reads CSASADTENNEQFF. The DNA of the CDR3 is TGCAGTGCTAGTGCGGACACCGAGAACAATGAGCAGTTCTTC.

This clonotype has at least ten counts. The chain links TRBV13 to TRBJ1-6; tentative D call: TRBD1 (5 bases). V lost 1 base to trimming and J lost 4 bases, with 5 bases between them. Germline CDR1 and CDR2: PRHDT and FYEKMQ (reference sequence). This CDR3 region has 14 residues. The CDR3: CASSLAGYNSPLHF. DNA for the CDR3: TGTGCCAGCAGCTTAGCAGGGTATAATTCACCCCTCCACTTT.

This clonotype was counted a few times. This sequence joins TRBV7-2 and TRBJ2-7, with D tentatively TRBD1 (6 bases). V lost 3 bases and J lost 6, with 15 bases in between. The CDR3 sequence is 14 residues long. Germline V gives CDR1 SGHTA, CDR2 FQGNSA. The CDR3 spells CASSFFGTSGEQYF. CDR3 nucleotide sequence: TGTGCCAGCAGCTTTTTTGGGACATCTGGCGAGCAGTACTTC.

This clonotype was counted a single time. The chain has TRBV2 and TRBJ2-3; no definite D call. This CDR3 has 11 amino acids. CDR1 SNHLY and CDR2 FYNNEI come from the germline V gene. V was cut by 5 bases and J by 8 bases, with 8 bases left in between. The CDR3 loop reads CASSRAATQYF. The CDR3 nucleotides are TGTGCCAGCAGTCGGGCGGCTACGCAGTATTTT.

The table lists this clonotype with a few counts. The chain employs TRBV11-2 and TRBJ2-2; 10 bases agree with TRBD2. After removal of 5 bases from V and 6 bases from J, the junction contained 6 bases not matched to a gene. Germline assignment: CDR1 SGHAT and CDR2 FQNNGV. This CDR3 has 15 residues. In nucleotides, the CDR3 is TGTGCCAGCAGCGGAAGCGGGAGGGGTTCCGGGGAGCTGTTTTTT. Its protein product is CASSGSGRGSGELFF.

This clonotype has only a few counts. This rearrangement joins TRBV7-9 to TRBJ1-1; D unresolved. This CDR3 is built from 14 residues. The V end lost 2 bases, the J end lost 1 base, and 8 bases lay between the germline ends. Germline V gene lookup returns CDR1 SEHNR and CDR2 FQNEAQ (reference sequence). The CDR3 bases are TGTGCCAGCAGCTTATACATCTCGAACACTGAAGCTTTCTTT. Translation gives CASSLYISNTEAFF.

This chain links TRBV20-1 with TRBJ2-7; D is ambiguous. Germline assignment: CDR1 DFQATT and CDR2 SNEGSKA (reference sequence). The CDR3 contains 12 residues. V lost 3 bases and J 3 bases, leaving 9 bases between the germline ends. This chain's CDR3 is CSARLRLYEQYF. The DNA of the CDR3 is TGCAGTGCTAGGTTACGTCTCTACGAGCAGTACTTC.

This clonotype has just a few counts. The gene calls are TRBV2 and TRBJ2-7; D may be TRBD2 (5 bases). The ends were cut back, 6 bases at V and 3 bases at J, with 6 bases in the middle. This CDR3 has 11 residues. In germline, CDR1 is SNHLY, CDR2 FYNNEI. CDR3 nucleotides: TGTGCCAGCAGGGACTTCTACGAGCAGTACTTC. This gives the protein CASRDFYEQYF.

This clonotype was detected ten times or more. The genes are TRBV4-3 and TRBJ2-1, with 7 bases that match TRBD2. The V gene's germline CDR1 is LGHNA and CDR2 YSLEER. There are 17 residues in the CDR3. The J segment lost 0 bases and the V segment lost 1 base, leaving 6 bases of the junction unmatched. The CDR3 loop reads CASSQGLQRGSYNEQFF. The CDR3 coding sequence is TGCGCCAGCAGCCAAGGACTCCAGCGGGGCTCCTACAATGAGCAGTTCTTC.

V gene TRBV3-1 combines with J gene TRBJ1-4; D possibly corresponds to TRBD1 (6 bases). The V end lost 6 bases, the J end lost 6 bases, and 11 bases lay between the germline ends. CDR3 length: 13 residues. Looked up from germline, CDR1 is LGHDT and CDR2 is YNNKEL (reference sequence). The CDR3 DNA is TGTGCCAGCAGTATGAGGGGGGATGAAAAACTGTTTTTT. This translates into CASSMRGDEKLFF.

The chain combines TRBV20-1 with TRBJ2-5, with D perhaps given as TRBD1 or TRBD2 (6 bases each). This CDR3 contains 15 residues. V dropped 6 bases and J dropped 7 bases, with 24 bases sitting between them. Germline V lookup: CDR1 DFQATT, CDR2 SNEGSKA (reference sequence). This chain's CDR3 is CSAPPTQGLGGTQYF. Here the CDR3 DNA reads TGCAGTGCCCCCCCGACACAGGGACTCGGGGGGACCCAGTACTTC.

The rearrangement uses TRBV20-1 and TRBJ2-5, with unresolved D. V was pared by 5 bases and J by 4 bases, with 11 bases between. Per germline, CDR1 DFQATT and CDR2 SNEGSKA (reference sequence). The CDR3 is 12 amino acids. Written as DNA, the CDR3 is TGCAGTGCTCCAGATTTGGGAGAGACCCAGTACTTC. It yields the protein CSAPDLGETQYF.

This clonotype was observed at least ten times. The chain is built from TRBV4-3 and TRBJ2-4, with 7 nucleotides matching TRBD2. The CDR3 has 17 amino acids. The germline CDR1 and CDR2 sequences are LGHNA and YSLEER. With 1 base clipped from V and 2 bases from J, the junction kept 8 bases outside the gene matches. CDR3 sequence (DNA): TGCGCCAGCAGCCAAGTTGGTCTAGCGGATACCAAAAACATTCAGTACTTC. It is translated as CASSQVGLADTKNIQYF.

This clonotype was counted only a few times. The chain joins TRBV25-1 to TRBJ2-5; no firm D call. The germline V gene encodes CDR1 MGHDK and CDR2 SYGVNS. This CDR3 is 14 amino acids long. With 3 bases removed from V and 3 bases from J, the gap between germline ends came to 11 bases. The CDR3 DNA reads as TGTGCCAGCAGTGATTTTCTAGGGAAAGAGACCCAGTACTTC. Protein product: CASSDFLGKETQYF.

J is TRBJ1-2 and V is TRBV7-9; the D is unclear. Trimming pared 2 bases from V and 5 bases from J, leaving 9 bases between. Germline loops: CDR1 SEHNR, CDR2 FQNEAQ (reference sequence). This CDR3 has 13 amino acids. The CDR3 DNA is TGTGCCAGCAGCTTATCCGGGCTGTATGGCTACACCTTC. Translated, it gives CASSLSGLYGYTF.

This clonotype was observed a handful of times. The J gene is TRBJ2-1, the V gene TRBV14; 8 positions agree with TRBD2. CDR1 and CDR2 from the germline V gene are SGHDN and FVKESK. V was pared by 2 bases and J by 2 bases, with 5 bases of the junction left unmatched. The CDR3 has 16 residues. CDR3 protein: CASSQLGGAAYNEQFF. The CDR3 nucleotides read TGTGCCAGCAGCCAACTCGGGGGGGCCGCCTACAATGAGCAGTTCTTC.

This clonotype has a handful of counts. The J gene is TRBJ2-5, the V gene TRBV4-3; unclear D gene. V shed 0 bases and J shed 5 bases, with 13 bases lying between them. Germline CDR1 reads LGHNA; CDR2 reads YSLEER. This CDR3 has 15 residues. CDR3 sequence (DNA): TGCGCCAGCAGCCAAGAGTCGTCACAGCCGGAGACCCAGTACTTC. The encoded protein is CASSQESSQPETQYF.

In nucleotides, the CDR3 is TGCAGTGCCGAGCGGGGGGCCGATACGCAGTATTTT. Residues: CSAERGADTQYF. This rearrangement joins TRBV20-1 to TRBJ2-3; 9 positions match TRBD2. Trimming at V came to 6 bases and at J to 6 bases, leaving 4 bases not matched to a gene. The germline V gene encodes CDR1 DFQATT and CDR2 SNEGSKA (reference sequence). The CDR3 consists of 12 residues.

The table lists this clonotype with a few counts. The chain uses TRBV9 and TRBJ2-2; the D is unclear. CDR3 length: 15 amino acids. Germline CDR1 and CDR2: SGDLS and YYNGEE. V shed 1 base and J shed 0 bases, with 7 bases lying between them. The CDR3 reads CASSVSGANTGELFF. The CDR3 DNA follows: TGTGCCAGCAGCGTAAGTGGGGCGAACACCGGGGAGCTGTTTTTT.

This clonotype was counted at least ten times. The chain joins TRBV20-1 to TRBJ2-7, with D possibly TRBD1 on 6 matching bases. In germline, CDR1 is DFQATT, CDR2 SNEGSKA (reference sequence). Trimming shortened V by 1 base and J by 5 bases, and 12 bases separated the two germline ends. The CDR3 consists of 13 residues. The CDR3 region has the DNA TGCAGTGCTAGAGCCAGGGGTTACGACGAGCAGTACTTC. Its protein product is CSARARGYDEQYF.

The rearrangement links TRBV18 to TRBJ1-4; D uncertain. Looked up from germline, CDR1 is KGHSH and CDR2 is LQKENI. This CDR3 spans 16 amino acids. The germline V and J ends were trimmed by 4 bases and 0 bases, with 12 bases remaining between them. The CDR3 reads CASSLTPDSTNEKLFF. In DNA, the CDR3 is TGTGCCAGCTCACTAACCCCCGATTCAACTAATGAAAAACTGTTTTTT.

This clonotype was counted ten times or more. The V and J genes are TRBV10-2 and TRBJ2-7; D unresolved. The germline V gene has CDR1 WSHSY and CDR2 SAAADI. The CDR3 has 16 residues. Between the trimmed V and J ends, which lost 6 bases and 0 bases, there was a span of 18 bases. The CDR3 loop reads CASSAFRTLSSYEQYF. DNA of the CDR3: TGCGCCAGCAGCGCGTTTAGGACCCTTTCCTCCTACGAGCAGTACTTC.

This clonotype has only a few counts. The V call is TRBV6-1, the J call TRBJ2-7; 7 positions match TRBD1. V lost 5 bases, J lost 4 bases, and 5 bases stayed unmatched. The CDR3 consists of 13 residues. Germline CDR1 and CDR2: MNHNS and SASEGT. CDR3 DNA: TGTGCCAGCAGTCGACAGGGTTTGTACGAGCAGTACTTC. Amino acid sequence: CASSRQGLYEQYF.